This T cell receptor beta chain appears in the sequencing data of a study of Ad26.COV2.S vaccination and SARS-CoV-2 variants. This CDR3 contains 13 residues. Germline V gene data show CDR1 as MNHEY and CDR2 as SVGAGI. V was pared by 7 bases and J by 9 bases, with 18 bases between. Sequencing used immunoSEQ multiplex PCR; TCRdb keeps in-frame clones, though not all of them. The sample includes around 310,000 clones, roughly nine tenths of them seen just once. Treatment indicated: some 20 received Ad26.COV2.S at low or high dose, single or two shots; roughly five received placebo; per-sample allocation not given. Repertoires come from day 63 after the first vaccine or placebo injection. Findings and caveats of the study: Vaccinees and placebo recipients showed similar non-spike TCR breadth.

In regard to this clone: The antigen remains unidentified.

Source: peripheral blood, taken in a trial of Ad26.COV2.S vaccine versus placebo. J is TRBJ1-1 and V is TRBV6-5; D might be TRBD1 (5 bases). The clonotype comes from a person aged 18-65 years who received the Ad26.COV2.S COVID-19 vaccine or a placebo. The CDR3 sequence: CASILTTPGQAFF. The CDR3 nucleotides are TGTGCCAGCATTTTGACGACTCCAGGGCAAGCTTTCTTT.